This T cell receptor beta chain was identified during a study of CD8 T cells in ankylosing spondylitis. Study-wide results and caveats: There was a TCR beta motif, made of eight highly homologous variants, that appeared characteristic of ankylosing spondylitis blood.

TCRdb re-derived calls from the 5' RACE reads in MiXCR, one entry per CDR3 protein. The table shows about 220,000 distinct CDR3 sequences, with 7.3% occurring only once. The CDR3 is made up of 14 amino acids. J was trimmed by 10 bases and V by 3 bases; bases with no gene match: 5. Germline V gene data show CDR1 as SEHNR and CDR2 as FQNEAQ (reference sequence). Ten or more counts support this clonotype. What it recognizes is unknown. Material for sequencing was blood, either unsorted or a sorted T cell fraction (not recorded which). This receptor was identified in a male donor with ankylosing spondylitis. The chain is built from TRBV7-9 and TRBJ1-4; 10 positions agree with TRBD1. The CDR3 nucleotides read TGTGCCAGCAGCTTTGGGACAGGGGAAGGAAAACTGTTTTTT. It codes for CASSFGTGEGKLFF.